This T cell receptor (beta chain) comes out of a study of T cells in localized non-small cell lung cancer. Regarding the study as a whole: Investigators sequenced only a single tumor region, leaving heterogeneity possible.

Sequencing was performed with immunoSEQ multiplex PCR; in TCRdb, only in-frame clones are kept and a portion is missing. The sample has some 66,000 clones, 84% seen once; the top ten hold roughly 12%. The CDR3 sequence is 15 residues long. Trimming took off 4 bases at V and 0 bases at J, with 12 bases between the two ends. Germline lookup yields CDR1 GTSNPN and CDR2 SVGIG (reference sequence). Note on this clone: The antigen is unknown.

Sequencing used peripheral blood, obtained before any cancer treatment. The chain uses TRBV30 and TRBJ1-4, with a possible D match to TRBD1 (6 bases). The sequence derives from a female donor of 60 years or more with stage I lung adenocarcinoma. CDR3 amino acids: CAWKGGRATNEKLFF. For the CDR3, the DNA is TGTGCCTGGAAGGGGGGCCGGGCAACTAATGAAAAACTGTTTTTT.